Listed below are T cell receptor beta chains from one sample, sequenced in a study of radiotherapy plus CTLA-4 blockade in lung cancer. Libraries were prepared by immunoSEQ multiplex PCR; TCRdb keeps only in-frame clonotypes and omits some of them. The sample includes roughly 88,000 clones, approximately 83% of them seen just once. The source material was peripheral blood, sampled from a patient treated with radiotherapy plus ipilimumab. The source of these receptors is a human donor with non-small cell lung cancer who had stable disease on radiotherapy plus ipilimumab. CDR3s include the opening cysteine and the closing phenylalanine or tryptophan. The order of the fields is J gene, V gene, D gene, clone size, CDR3 DNA, CDR3 protein. A D gene is named only where the DNA matches it firmly. Some rows have no size entry. The others give once, few or many, or a class for an expanded clone.

j_gene: TRBJ2-2
v_gene: TRBV7-8
d_gene: NA
abundance: few
CDR3nt: TGTGCCAGCAGCTCCCGGGCCTCCACCGGGGAGCTGTTTTTT
CDR3aa: CASSSRASTGELFF

j_gene: TRBJ1-1
v_gene: TRBV6-5
d_gene: NA
abundance: NA
CDR3nt: TGTGCCAGCAGTTACTCGAGGTTTAGGGGTACTGAAGCTTTCTTT
CDR3aa: CASSYSRFRGTEAFF

j_gene: TRBJ2-3
v_gene: TRBV5-1
d_gene: NA
abundance: NA
CDR3nt: TGCGCCAGCAGCTTGGGGGACAGCACAGATACGCAGTATTTT
CDR3aa: CASSLGDSTDTQYF

j_gene: TRBJ1-2
v_gene: TRBV29-1
d_gene: NA
abundance: NA
CDR3nt: TGCAGCGTGGGGAAACTCGCAGGCACTAACTATGGCTACACCTTC
CDR3aa: CSVGKLAGTNYGYTF

j_gene: TRBJ2-6
v_gene: TRBV30
d_gene: NA
abundance: NA
CDR3nt: TGTGCCTGGAGTGGCGTAAGGGGCCTGACTGGGGCCAACGTCCTGACTTTC
CDR3aa: CAWSGVRGLTGANVLTF

j_gene: TRBJ2-3
v_gene: TRBV10-3
d_gene: TRBD2
abundance: NA
CDR3nt: TGTGCCACCACCACTAGCGGGGGGGCCGTAGATACGCAGTATTTT
CDR3aa: CATTTSGGAVDTQYF

j_gene: TRBJ1-2
v_gene: TRBV6-7
d_gene: NA
abundance: NA
CDR3nt: TGTGCCAGCAGTTACTCGCGGGCCCGTAACTATGGCTACACCTTC
CDR3aa: CASSYSRARNYGYTF

j_gene: TRBJ2-3
v_gene: TRBV18
d_gene: TRBD2
abundance: few
CDR3nt: TGTGCCAGCTCACCACCGCTAGCGGGCACAGATACGCAGTATTTT
CDR3aa: CASSPPLAGTDTQYF

j_gene: TRBJ1-1
v_gene: TRBV5-4
d_gene: NA
abundance: NA
CDR3nt: TGTGCCAGCAGCTCGGAACCGACAGTGAACACTGAAGCTTTCTTT
CDR3aa: CASSSEPTVNTEAFF

j_gene: TRBJ1-3
v_gene: TRBV4-1
d_gene: NA
abundance: NA
CDR3nt: TGCGCCAGCAGCCAAGAATGGGTCTCTGGAAACACCATATATTTT
CDR3aa: CASSQEWVSGNTIYF

j_gene: TRBJ2-2
v_gene: TRBV9
d_gene: TRBD1
abundance: NA
CDR3nt: TGTGCCAGCAGCGCGGCAGGGGGCAAACCACCGGGGGAGCTGTTTTTT
CDR3aa: CASSAAGGKPPGELFF

j_gene: TRBJ2-7
v_gene: TRBV19
d_gene: TRBD1
abundance: few
CDR3nt: TGTGCCAGTAGTATAGTCGAGACAGGGGAACGGGAGCAGTACTTC
CDR3aa: CASSIVETGEREQYF

j_gene: TRBJ2-5
v_gene: TRBV27
d_gene: NA
abundance: NA
CDR3nt: TGTGCCAGCAGTCCGACCCCCAAGCAGGAGACCCAGTACTTC
CDR3aa: CASSPTPKQETQYF

j_gene: TRBJ2-1
v_gene: TRBV6-5
d_gene: TRBD1
abundance: NA
CDR3nt: TGTGCCAGCAAGGGACAGGGCGGGATTGAGCAGTTCTTC
CDR3aa: CASKGQGGIEQFF

j_gene: TRBJ1-1
v_gene: TRBV19
d_gene: NA
abundance: once
CDR3nt: TGTGCCAGTAGTATAGATCACAGGAACACTGAAGCTTTCTTT
CDR3aa: CASSIDHRNTEAFF

j_gene: TRBJ2-2
v_gene: TRBV9
d_gene: NA
abundance: NA
CDR3nt: TGTGCCAGCACCCCGGGTGGCAGACCGAACACCGGGGAGCTGTTTTTT
CDR3aa: CASTPGGRPNTGELFF

j_gene: TRBJ2-1
v_gene: TRBV5-6
d_gene: TRBD1
abundance: once
CDR3nt: TGTGCCAGCATACCGACAGGGTCTGGCTCTGAGCAGTTCTTC
CDR3aa: CASIPTGSGSEQFF

j_gene: TRBJ1-2
v_gene: TRBV5-4
d_gene: NA
abundance: few
CDR3nt: TGTGCCAGCAGCTTGGTAGCCGCTAACTATGGCTACACCTTC
CDR3aa: CASSLVAANYGYTF

j_gene: TRBJ1-5
v_gene: TRBV30
d_gene: NA
abundance: NA
CDR3nt: TGTGCCTGGAGTAGGGGTAGGCACAGGGAGCGTCAGCCCCAGCATTTT
CDR3aa: CAWSRGRHRERQPQHF

j_gene: TRBJ2-7
v_gene: TRBV27
d_gene: NA
abundance: NA
CDR3nt: TGTGCCAGCAGGCAAACAGGGACCTACGAGCAGTACTTC
CDR3aa: CASRQTGTYEQYF

j_gene: TRBJ2-1
v_gene: TRBV12-5
d_gene: NA
abundance: NA
CDR3nt: TGTGCTAGTGGTTTAGGTTACGAGCAGTTCTTC
CDR3aa: CASGLGYEQFF

j_gene: TRBJ2-2
v_gene: TRBV9
d_gene: TRBD2
abundance: NA
CDR3nt: TGTGCCAGCAGCGTAGTCGGGGGGGCCTTTAACACCGGGGAGCTGTTTTTT
CDR3aa: CASSVVGGAFNTGELFF

j_gene: TRBJ1-1
v_gene: TRBV30
d_gene: NA
abundance: NA
CDR3nt: TGTGCCTGGAGTTCCGGAATTTTGAACACTGAAGCTTTCTTT
CDR3aa: CAWSSGILNTEAFF

j_gene: TRBJ1-6
v_gene: TRBV2
d_gene: NA
abundance: NA
CDR3nt: TGTGCCAGCAAAGACGTTTTGGGAAGCTCCTATAATTCACCCCTCCACTTT
CDR3aa: CASKDVLGSSYNSPLHF

j_gene: TRBJ2-3
v_gene: TRBV9
d_gene: TRBD1
abundance: NA
CDR3nt: TGTGCCAGCAGCGTTCTGCGGCAGGGGGACACAGATACGCAGTATTTT
CDR3aa: CASSVLRQGDTDTQYF

j_gene: TRBJ2-1
v_gene: TRBV7-2
d_gene: TRBD2
abundance: once
CDR3nt: TGTGCCAGCAGCTTAGGAACCGGGACTAGCGGGGAGCAGTTCTTC
CDR3aa: CASSLGTGTSGEQFF

j_gene: TRBJ1-1
v_gene: TRBV5-1
d_gene: NA
abundance: NA
CDR3nt: TGCGCCAGCAGCTTGGCCGGGACACCAGGGGCTTTCTTT
CDR3aa: CASSLAGTPGAFF

j_gene: TRBJ1-4
v_gene: TRBV7-6
d_gene: TRBD1
abundance: once
CDR3nt: TGTGCCAGCAGCTCAGTACGGGACAGGGATCATGAAAAACTGTTTTTT
CDR3aa: CASSSVRDRDHEKLFF

j_gene: TRBJ2-2
v_gene: TRBV9
d_gene: NA
abundance: NA
CDR3nt: TGTGCCAGCAGCGTAACCACCGGGGAGCTGTTTTTT
CDR3aa: CASSVTTGELFF

j_gene: TRBJ1-5
v_gene: TRBV28
d_gene: TRBD1
abundance: NA
CDR3nt: TGTGCCAGCAGCTTTGCAGGGGGCAGCAATCAGCCCCAGCATTTT
CDR3aa: CASSFAGGSNQPQHF

j_gene: TRBJ1-6
v_gene: TRBV21-1
d_gene: NA
abundance: NA
CDR3nt: TGTGTCAGCAGGAAAGATGGACTTAGGTCCGCAACACCCCTCCACTTT
CDR3aa: CVSRKDGLRSATPLHF

j_gene: TRBJ2-3
v_gene: TRBV25-1
d_gene: NA
abundance: NA
CDR3nt: TGTGCCAGCAGTGAATCCGCCGGGGCAGATACGCAGTATTTT
CDR3aa: CASSESAGADTQYF

j_gene: TRBJ2-2
v_gene: TRBV9
d_gene: TRBD2
abundance: once
CDR3nt: TGTGCCAGCAGCGCCTCGGGACTACCCCGACCCACCGGGGAGCTGTTTTTT
CDR3aa: CASSASGLPRPTGELFF

j_gene: TRBJ1-5
v_gene: TRBV19
d_gene: TRBD1
abundance: few
CDR3nt: TGTGCCAGTAGTCCCAGGGGGGCTCAGCCCCAGCATTTT
CDR3aa: CASSPRGAQPQHF

j_gene: TRBJ2-5
v_gene: TRBV15
d_gene: TRBD2
abundance: NA
CDR3nt: TGTGCCACCAGCAGAAGCAGCGGGATACTTAACTTC
CDR3aa: CATSRSSGILNF

j_gene: TRBJ2-1
v_gene: TRBV2
d_gene: NA
abundance: NA
CDR3nt: TGTGCCAGCATGACCAGGGAGCCGCCGAGTGAGCAGTTCTTC
CDR3aa: CASMTREPPSEQFF

j_gene: TRBJ2-2
v_gene: TRBV10-3
d_gene: NA
abundance: NA
CDR3nt: TGTGCCATCAGTGAGTCTACGGGGGCGCCCACCGGGGAGCTGTTTTTT
CDR3aa: CAISESTGAPTGELFF

j_gene: TRBJ2-1
v_gene: TRBV27
d_gene: TRBD1
abundance: NA
CDR3nt: TGTGCCAGCAGTCCCCCAGGGCGGGACAGGGCCCGATTAAGCTCCTACAATGAGCAGTTCTTC
CDR3aa: CASSPPGRDRARLSSYNEQFF

j_gene: TRBJ2-7
v_gene: TRBV19
d_gene: NA
abundance: NA
CDR3nt: TGTGCCAGTAGAATGGACAGCTCCTACGAGCAGTACTTC
CDR3aa: CASRMDSSYEQYF

j_gene: TRBJ2-7
v_gene: TRBV5-4
d_gene: NA
abundance: NA
CDR3nt: TGTGCCAGCAGCCCTGAGTACAAAGGCGAGCAGTACTTC
CDR3aa: CASSPEYKGEQYF

j_gene: TRBJ2-5
v_gene: TRBV7-7
d_gene: TRBD2
abundance: NA
CDR3nt: TGTGCTAGCAGCCCTAGCGGGAGTAAAGAGACCCAGTACTTC
CDR3aa: CASSPSGSKETQYF

j_gene: TRBJ2-3
v_gene: TRBV9
d_gene: TRBD1
abundance: NA
CDR3nt: TGTGCCAGCAGCGCGTCCGGGACAGGGGTCACAGATACGCAGTATTTT
CDR3aa: CASSASGTGVTDTQYF

j_gene: TRBJ2-6
v_gene: TRBV5-6
d_gene: NA
abundance: NA
CDR3nt: TGTGCCAGCAGCTTGTTAGGCAACTCTGGGGCCAACGTCCTGACTTTC
CDR3aa: CASSLLGNSGANVLTF

j_gene: TRBJ2-2
v_gene: TRBV7-8
d_gene: TRBD2
abundance: NA
CDR3nt: TGTGCCAGCAGCGGCCAGGGACTAGTCAAACCCGGGGAGCTGTTTTTT
CDR3aa: CASSGQGLVKPGELFF

j_gene: TRBJ1-2
v_gene: TRBV7-2
d_gene: NA
abundance: NA
CDR3nt: TGTGCCAGCAGCTTATTGCAGCCCCGGGAGTATGGCTACACCTTC
CDR3aa: CASSLLQPREYGYTF

j_gene: TRBJ2-5
v_gene: TRBV18
d_gene: TRBD1
abundance: NA
CDR3nt: TGTGCCAGCTCACCACAATTAGCGAGGACAGGGGTACAAGAGACCCAGTACTTC
CDR3aa: CASSPQLARTGVQETQYF

j_gene: TRBJ1-5
v_gene: TRBV6-6
d_gene: NA
abundance: few
CDR3nt: TGTGCCAGCAGTTACTCTGGGGGAAGTAGCAATCAGCCCCAGCATTTT
CDR3aa: CASSYSGGSSNQPQHF

j_gene: TRBJ2-7
v_gene: TRBV7-8
d_gene: NA
abundance: NA
CDR3nt: TGTGCCAGCAGCTTAGAGGTTGGGGGGAGTGCCCGGTCCTACGAGCAGTACTTC
CDR3aa: CASSLEVGGSARSYEQYF

j_gene: TRBJ2-7
v_gene: TRBV7-2
d_gene: TRBD2
abundance: NA
CDR3nt: TGTGCCAGCAGGGCGGGGGGGAGCTCCTACGAGCAGTACTTC
CDR3aa: CASRAGGSSYEQYF

j_gene: TRBJ1-6
v_gene: TRBV27
d_gene: NA
abundance: NA
CDR3nt: TGTGCCAGCAGTACTCGGGGTAGCTATTCACCCCTCCACTTT
CDR3aa: CASSTRGSYSPLHF

j_gene: TRBJ2-5
v_gene: TRBV10-1
d_gene: NA
abundance: NA
CDR3nt: TGCGCCAGCAGTGAGAGCCAAGAGACCCAGTACTTC
CDR3aa: CASSESQETQYF

j_gene: TRBJ2-7
v_gene: TRBV6-5
d_gene: TRBD2
abundance: NA
CDR3nt: TGTGCCAGCAGTCCTCTAGCGGGGGCCTACGAGCAGTACTTC
CDR3aa: CASSPLAGAYEQYF